The 14 T cell receptor beta chains presented below share a single source sample, sequenced in a study of cytomegalovirus exposure and HLA in healthy donors. Primers included in the PCR were 60 Vbeta and 13 Jbeta primers. The repertoire was sequenced with immunoSEQ multiplex PCR; TCRdb's copy has only in-frame clones and lacks some. The sample records 160,000 or so clones, just under 80% being singletons. The sample taken for sequencing was PBMCs. The receptor set was obtained from a man aged 18 to 35 in good health and CMV-seropositive.

The rearrangement uses TRBV6-1 and TRBJ1-3; 8 bases align to TRBD1. The V segment lost 6 bases and the J segment 8 bases; nucleotides outside the gene matches: 6. The CDR3 runs to 13 residues. Germline CDR1 MNHNS, CDR2 SASEGT. Written as DNA, the CDR3 is TGTGCCAGCAGAGGACAGGGTGCGGACACCATATATTTT. As protein: CASRGQGADTIYF.

V gene TRBV19 combines with J gene TRBJ2-7; D perhaps matches TRBD2 (5 bases). This CDR3 has 17 residues. The V gene lost 7 bases and the J gene lost 3 bases, with 25 bases spanning the gap. Germline-derived CDR1 and CDR2 are LNHDA and SQIVND (reference sequence). The CDR3 loop reads CASIRRLRVIGLYEQYF. DNA of the CDR3: TGTGCCAGTATAAGGCGATTGAGGGTCATCGGTCTCTACGAGCAGTACTTC.

The chain couples TRBV19 to TRBJ2-7; a possible D gene is TRBD1 (6 bases). The CDR3 is made up of 14 amino acids. Germline CDR1 reads LNHDA; CDR2 reads SQIVND (reference sequence). V was pared by 3 bases and J by 0 bases, with 9 bases between. CDR3 sequence reads: CASSIMGASYEQYF. The CDR3 nucleotides read TGTGCCAGTAGTATTATGGGGGCCTCCTACGAGCAGTACTTC.

The CDR3 DNA follows: TGTGCCTGGGGGACAGGCTCTCCCTATGGCTACACCTTC. It specifies CAWGTGSPYGYTF. The rearrangement joins TRBV30 to TRBJ1-2; 8 bases are shared with TRBD1. The germline gives CDR1 GTSNPN, CDR2 SVGIG (reference sequence). After removal of 5 bases from V and 4 bases from J, the junction contained 6 bases not matched to a gene. CDR3 size: 13 residues.

This sequence joins TRBV6-5 and TRBJ2-7; 8 bases are shared with TRBD1. Germline V gene lookup returns CDR1 MNHEY and CDR2 SVGAGI. The CDR3 is 14 residues long. The trim removed 6 bases at V and 5 bases at J, leaving 9 bases unmatched. For the CDR3, the DNA is TGTGCCAGCAGCCCCGGACAGGGCCCTAACGAGCAGTACTTC. It codes for CASSPGQGPNEQYF.

The V and J genes are TRBV7-9 and TRBJ2-3; 7 nucleotides line up with TRBD1. Germline loops: CDR1 SEHNR, CDR2 FQNEAQ (reference sequence). The V segment lost 5 bases and the J segment 0 bases; nucleotides outside the gene matches: 5. The CDR3 is made up of 15 amino acids. The CDR3 DNA reads as TGTGCCAGCAGCGGCGCAGGGGGAAGCACAGATACGCAGTATTTT. Residues: CASSGAGGSTDTQYF.

In this sample, this clone turned up a few times. The V call is TRBV15, the J call TRBJ1-2; D gene unclear. V gave up 0 bases and J gave up 4 bases, with 15 bases separating them. The CDR3 length is 16 residues. In germline, CDR1 is LNHNV, CDR2 YYDKDF (reference sequence). The CDR3 here is CATSRDSSIVSYGYTF. DNA of the CDR3: TGTGCCACCAGCAGAGATAGTTCGATAGTTAGCTATGGCTACACCTTC. The full variable domain, its missing parts supplied by reference TRBV15 and TRBJ1-2, is DAMVIQNPRYQVTQFGKPVTLSCSQTLNHNVMYWYQQKSSQAPKLLFHYYDKDFNNEADTPDNFQSRRPNTSFCFLDIRSPGLGDTAMYLCATSRDSSIVSYGYTFGSGTRLTVV.

This rearrangement joins TRBV27 to TRBJ2-2; TRBD2 might be the D (5 bases). Germline V CDR1 and CDR2: MNHEY, SMNVEV (reference sequence). V was trimmed by 6 bases and J by 1 base, leaving 15 bases between them. This CDR3 comprises 16 residues. DNA for the CDR3: TGTGCCAGCAGCCCCCTTTCGAGCGGGAACACCGGGGAGCTGTTTTTT. As protein: CASSPLSSGNTGELFF.

As for this clone: One end of the junction fails to match germline, which may point to a read error. The chain is built from TRBV7-9 and TRBJ2-7; TRBD1 aligns across 8 bases. Germline CDR1 and CDR2: SEHNR and FQNEAQ (reference sequence). CDR3 length: 14 amino acids. The CDR3 is CASSLAQGVYGQYF. The CDR3 region has the DNA TGTGCCAGCAGCTTAGCACAGGGGGTCTACGGGCAGTACTTC.

This clone came up a few times. This rearrangement joins TRBV19 to TRBJ2-2; TRBD1 agrees at 7 bases. This CDR3 has 14 residues. J lost 4 bases, V lost 6 bases, and 5 bases had no gene match. Per the germline V gene, CDR1 is LNHDA and CDR2 is SQIVND (reference sequence). CDR3: CASRKQGSTGELFF. As DNA, the CDR3 is TGTGCCAGTAGAAAACAGGGGAGCACCGGGGAGCTGTTTTTT.

V is TRBV5-1 and J is TRBJ2-1; 7 bases are a match to TRBD2. Germline CDR1 and CDR2: SGHRS and YFSETQ. The ends lost 7 bases at V and 13 bases at J; junction bases unmatched: 8. CDR3 length: 11 amino acids. CDR3 nucleotides: TGCGCCAGCCAGGGTGGGGGGGACCAGTTCTTC. Protein sequence: CASQGGGDQFF.

The genes are TRBV19 and TRBJ1-2; tentative D call: TRBD1 (5 bases). Germline assignment: CDR1 LNHDA and CDR2 SQIVND (reference sequence). The CDR3 totals 13 residues. The CDR3 region is CGTATAHNYGYTF. CDR3 sequence (DNA): TGTGGCACTGCGACAGCACATAACTATGGCTACACCTTC.

This chain uses TRBV29-1 with TRBJ1-1, with D perhaps matching TRBD1 (5 bases). Trimming left V 1 base short and J 10 bases short, with 16 bases between. This CDR3 contains 13 residues. Germline CDR1 is SQVTM and CDR2 is ANQGSEA. CDR3 sequence (DNA): TGCAGCGTTGAAGGTCGTCTTCGGGGGTCAGCTTTCTTT. This sequence encodes CSVEGRLRGSAFF.

This rearrangement joins TRBV7-9 to TRBJ2-2; D possibly corresponds to TRBD1 (5 bases). This CDR3 is built from 17 residues. Per the germline V gene, CDR1 is SEHNR and CDR2 is FQNEAQ (reference sequence). The V end was cut by 5 bases, the J end by 0 bases, with 16 bases between. The CDR3 spells CASSTLQGVTNTGELFF. CDR3 in DNA: TGTGCCAGCAGCACCCTCCAAGGGGTCACGAACACCGGGGAGCTGTTTTTT.